This T cell receptor (beta chain) is drawn from a study of blood T cell repertoires in COVID-19. Study processing details: Using reference gene primer amplification, nucleated cell counts were estimated. Method: immunoSEQ multiplex PCR; TCRdb's copy keeps in-frame clones and lacks some. The DNA gave D and trimming, while V, J and clone size come from that table. The sample has some 140,000 clones, roughly 82% seen once. With 1 base removed from V and 14 bases from J, the gap between germline ends came to 17 bases. The CDR3 length is 13 residues. In germline, CDR1 is SGHTA, CDR2 FQGNSA. Sequenced: peripheral blood. The gene calls are TRBV7-2 and TRBJ1-1; tentative D call: TRBD1 (5 bases). This clonotype was sampled from an elderly man with acute or convalescent COVID-19. The CDR3 sequence is CASSLGVSAGLFF. The CDR3, as DNA: TGTGCCAGCAGCTTAGGGGTGTCGGCAGGGTTGTTCTTT.